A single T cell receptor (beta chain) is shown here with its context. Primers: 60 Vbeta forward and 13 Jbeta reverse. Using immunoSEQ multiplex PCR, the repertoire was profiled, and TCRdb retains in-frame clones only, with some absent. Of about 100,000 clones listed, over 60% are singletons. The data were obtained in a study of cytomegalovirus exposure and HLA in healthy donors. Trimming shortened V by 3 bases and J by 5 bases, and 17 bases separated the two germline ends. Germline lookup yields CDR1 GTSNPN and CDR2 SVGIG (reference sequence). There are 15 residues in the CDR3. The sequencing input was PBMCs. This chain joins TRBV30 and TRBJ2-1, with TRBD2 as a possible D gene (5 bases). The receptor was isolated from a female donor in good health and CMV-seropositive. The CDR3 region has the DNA TGTGCCTGGAGCTCAGGAGGCAAAGCCAACAATGAGCAGTTCTTC. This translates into CAWSSGGKANNEQFF.